This T cell receptor beta chain was retrieved from a study of blood T cell repertoires in COVID-19. Background on the study: From T cells, B-cell-depleted T cells, or PBMCs came the material, which was cDNA or gDNA.

Only in-frame clones appear in the TCRdb table, and some are missing; sequencing was by immunoSEQ multiplex PCR. The sample lists roughly 340,000 clones, 80% to 90% seen once, with about 6.3% in the top ten. V lost 0 bases to trimming and J lost 4 bases; unmatched junction nucleotides: 2. The CDR3 has 14 residues. Germline CDR1 SGDLS, CDR2 YYNGEE. This chain connects TRBV9 to TRBJ1-1; 8 bases are a match to TRBD1. The receptor comes from a woman in her 50s with COVID-19, enrolled during active disease. The specimen sequenced was peripheral blood. The CDR3 sequence: CASSVAGGRTEAFF. For the CDR3, the DNA is TGTGCCAGCAGCGTAGCAGGGGGCCGCACTGAAGCTTTCTTT.